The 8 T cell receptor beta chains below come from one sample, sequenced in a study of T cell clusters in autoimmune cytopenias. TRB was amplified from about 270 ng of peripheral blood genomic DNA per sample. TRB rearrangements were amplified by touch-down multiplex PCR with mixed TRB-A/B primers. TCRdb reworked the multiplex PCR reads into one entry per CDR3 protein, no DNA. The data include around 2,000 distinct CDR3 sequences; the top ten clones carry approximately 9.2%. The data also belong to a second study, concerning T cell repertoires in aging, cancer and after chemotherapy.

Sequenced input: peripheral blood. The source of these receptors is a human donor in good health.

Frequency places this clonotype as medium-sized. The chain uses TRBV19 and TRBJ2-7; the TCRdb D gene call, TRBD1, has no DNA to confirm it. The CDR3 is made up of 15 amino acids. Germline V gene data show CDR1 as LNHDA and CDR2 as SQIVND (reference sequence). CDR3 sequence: CASSIGDRSFYEQYF.

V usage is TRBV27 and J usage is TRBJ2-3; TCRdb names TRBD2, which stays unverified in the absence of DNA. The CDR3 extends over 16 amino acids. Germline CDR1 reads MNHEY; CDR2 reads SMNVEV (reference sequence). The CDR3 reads CASSAISGIPTDTQYF.

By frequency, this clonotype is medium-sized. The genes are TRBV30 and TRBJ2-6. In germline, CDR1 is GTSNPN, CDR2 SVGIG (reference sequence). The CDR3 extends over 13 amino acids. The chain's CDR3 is CAWSLSGANVLTF.

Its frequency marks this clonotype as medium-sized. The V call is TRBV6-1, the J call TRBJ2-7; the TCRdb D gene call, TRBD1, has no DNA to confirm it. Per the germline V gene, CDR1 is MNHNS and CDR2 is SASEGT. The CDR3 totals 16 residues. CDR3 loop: CASSPTRQGWYYEQYF.

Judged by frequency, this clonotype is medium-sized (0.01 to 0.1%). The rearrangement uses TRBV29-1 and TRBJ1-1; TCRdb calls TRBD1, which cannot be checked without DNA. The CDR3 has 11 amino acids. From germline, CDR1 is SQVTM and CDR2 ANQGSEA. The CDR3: CSARGDTEAFF.

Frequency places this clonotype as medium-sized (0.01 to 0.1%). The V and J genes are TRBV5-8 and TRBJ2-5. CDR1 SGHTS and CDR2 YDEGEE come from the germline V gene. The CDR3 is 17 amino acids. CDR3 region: CASSLAMSGNPQETQYF.

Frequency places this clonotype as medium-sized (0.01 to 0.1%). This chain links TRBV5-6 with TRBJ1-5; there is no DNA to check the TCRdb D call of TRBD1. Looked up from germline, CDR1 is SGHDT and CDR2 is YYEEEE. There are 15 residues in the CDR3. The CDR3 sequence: CASSRYSGMNQPQHF.

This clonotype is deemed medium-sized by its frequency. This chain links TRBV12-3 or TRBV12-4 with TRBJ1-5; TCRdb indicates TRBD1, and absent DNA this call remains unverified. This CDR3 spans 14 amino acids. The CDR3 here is CASRLRGRNQPQHF.